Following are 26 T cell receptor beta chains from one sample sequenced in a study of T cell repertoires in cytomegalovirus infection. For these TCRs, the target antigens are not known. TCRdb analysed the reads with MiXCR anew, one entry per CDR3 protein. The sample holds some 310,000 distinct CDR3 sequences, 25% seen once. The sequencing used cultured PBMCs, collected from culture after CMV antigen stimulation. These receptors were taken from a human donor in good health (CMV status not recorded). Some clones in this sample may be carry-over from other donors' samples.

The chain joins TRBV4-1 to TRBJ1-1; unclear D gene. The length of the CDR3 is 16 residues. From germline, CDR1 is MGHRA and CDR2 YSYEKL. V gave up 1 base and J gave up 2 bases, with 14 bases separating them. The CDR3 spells CASSQGAAFSNTEAFF. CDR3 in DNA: TGCGCCAGCAGCCAAGGAGCGGCCTTTTCTAACACTGAAGCTTTCTTT.

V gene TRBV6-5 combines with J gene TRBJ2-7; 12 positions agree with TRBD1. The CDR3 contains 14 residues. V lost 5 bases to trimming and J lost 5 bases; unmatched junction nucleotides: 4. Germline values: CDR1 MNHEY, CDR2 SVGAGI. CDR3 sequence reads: CASSQGTGGHEQYV. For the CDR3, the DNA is TGTGCCAGCAGTCAAGGGACAGGGGGCCACGAGCAGTACGTC.

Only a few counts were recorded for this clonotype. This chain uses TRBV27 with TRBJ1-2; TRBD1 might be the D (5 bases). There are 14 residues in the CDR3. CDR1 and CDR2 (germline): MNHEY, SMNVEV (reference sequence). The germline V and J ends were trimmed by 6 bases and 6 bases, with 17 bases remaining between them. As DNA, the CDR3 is TGTGCCAGCAGAACCCTCGAGGGGTGGGATGGCTACACCTTC. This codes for CASRTLEGWDGYTF.

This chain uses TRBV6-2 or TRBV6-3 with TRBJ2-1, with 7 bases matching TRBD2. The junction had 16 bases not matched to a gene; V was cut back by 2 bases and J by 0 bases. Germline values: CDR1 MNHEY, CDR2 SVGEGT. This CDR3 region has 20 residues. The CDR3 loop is CASSYAPRAGRGSSYNEQFF. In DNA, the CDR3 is TGTGCCAGCAGTTACGCTCCCCGAGCGGGAAGGGGAAGCTCCTACAATGAGCAGTTCTTC.

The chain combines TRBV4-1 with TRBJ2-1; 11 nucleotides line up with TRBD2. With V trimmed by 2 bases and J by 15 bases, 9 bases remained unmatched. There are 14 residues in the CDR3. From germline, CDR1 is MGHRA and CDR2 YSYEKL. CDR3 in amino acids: CASSQTLSGRGRFF. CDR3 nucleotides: TGCGCCAGCAGCCAAACCCTTAGCGGGAGGGGGAGGTTCTTC.

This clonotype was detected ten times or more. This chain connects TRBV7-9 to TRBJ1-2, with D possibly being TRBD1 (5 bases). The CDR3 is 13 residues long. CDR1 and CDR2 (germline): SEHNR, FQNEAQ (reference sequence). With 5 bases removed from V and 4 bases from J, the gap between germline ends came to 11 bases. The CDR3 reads CASSPVDSYGYTF. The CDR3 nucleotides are TGTGCCAGCAGCCCCGTCGACAGCTATGGCTACACCTTC.

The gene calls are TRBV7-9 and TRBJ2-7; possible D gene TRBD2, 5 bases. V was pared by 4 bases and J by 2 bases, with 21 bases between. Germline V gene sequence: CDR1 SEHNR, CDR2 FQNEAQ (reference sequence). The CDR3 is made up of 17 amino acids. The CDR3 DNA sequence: TGTGCCAGCAGCTCCCCCGCCCGAGCGGCCCTGCCCTACGAGCAGTACTTC. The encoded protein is CASSSPARAALPYEQYF.

The CDR3 coding sequence is TGCAGTGCTAGCGGGAGTGTTACAGATACGCAGTATTTT. The encoded protein is CSASGSVTDTQYF. The chain carries TRBV20-1 and TRBJ2-3, with D maybe TRBD2 (6 bases). Looked up from germline, CDR1 is DFQATT and CDR2 is SNEGSKA (reference sequence). V lost 3 bases, J lost 3 bases, and 10 bases lay in between. The CDR3 totals 13 residues.

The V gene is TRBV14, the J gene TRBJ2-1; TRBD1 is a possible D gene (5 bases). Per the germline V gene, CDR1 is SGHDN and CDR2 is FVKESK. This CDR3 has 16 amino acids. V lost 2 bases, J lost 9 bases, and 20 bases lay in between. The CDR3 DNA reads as TGTGCCAGCAGCCAACTAGTGGACAACCCATGGATTGAGCAGTTCTTC. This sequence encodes CASSQLVDNPWIEQFF.

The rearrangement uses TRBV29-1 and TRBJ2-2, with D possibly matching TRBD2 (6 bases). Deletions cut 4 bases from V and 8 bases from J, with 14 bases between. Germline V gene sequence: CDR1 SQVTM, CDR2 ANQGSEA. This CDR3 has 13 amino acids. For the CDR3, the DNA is TGCAGCGTTGTCCCATTGGCGGGAGGGGAGCTGTTTTTT. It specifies CSVVPLAGGELFF.

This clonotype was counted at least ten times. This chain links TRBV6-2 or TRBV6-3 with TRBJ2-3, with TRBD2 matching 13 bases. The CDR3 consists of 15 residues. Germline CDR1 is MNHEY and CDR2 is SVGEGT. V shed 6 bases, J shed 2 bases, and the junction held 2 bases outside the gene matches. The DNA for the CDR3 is TGTGCCAGCAGGACTAGCGGGAGGCCCACAGATACGCAGTATTTT. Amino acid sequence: CASRTSGRPTDTQYF.

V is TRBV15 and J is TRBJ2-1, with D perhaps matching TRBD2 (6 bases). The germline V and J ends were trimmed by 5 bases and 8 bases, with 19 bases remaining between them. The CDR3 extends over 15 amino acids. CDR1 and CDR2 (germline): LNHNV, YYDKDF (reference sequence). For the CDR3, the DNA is TGTGCCACCAGCCGGATCACGACTAGGTTACATGAGCAGTTCTTC. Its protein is CATSRITTRLHEQFF. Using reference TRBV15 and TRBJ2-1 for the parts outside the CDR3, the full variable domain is DAMVIQNPRYQVTQFGKPVTLSCSQTLNHNVMYWYQQKSSQAPKLLFHYYDKDFNNEADTPDNFQSRRPNTSFCFLDIRSPGLGDTAMYLCATSRITTRLHEQFFGPGTRLTVL.

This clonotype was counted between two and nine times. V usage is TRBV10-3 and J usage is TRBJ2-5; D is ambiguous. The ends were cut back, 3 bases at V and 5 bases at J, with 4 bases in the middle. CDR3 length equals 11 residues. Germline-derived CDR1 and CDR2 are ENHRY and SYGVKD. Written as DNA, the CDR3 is TGTGCCATCAGTGACGGGGAGACCCAGTACTTC. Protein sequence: CAISDGETQYF.

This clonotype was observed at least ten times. In nucleotides, the CDR3 is TGTGCCAGCAGCTTAGCGATGGGCAACACTGAAGCTTTCTTT. Its protein is CASSLAMGNTEAFF. The chain couples TRBV7-2 to TRBJ1-1; D is unclear. V lost 0 bases, J lost 2 bases, and 7 bases lay in between. Per the germline V gene, CDR1 is SGHTA and CDR2 is FQGNSA. This CDR3 region has 14 residues.

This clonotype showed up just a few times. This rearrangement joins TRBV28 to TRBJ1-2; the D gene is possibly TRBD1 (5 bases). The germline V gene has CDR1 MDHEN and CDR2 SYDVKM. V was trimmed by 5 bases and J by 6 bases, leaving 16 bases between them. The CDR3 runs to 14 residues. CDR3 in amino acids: CASSPLGPGHGYTF. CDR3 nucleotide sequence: TGTGCCAGCAGTCCCCTAGGACCGGGACATGGCTACACCTTC.

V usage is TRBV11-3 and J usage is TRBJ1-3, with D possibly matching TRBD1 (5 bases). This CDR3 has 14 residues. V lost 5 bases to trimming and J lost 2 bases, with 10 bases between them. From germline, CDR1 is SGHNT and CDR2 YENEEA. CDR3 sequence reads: CASSTRGTGNTIYF. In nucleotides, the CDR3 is TGTGCCAGCAGCACTCGGGGCACTGGAAACACCATATATTTT. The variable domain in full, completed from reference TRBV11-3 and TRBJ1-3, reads EAGVVQSPRYKIIEKKQPVAFWCNPISGHNTLYWYLQNLGQGPELLIRYENEEAVDDSQLPKDRFSAERLKGVDSTLKIQPAELGDSAVYLCASSTRGTGNTIYFGEGSWLTVV.

The CDR3 sequence: CASSFVGGGGRDTQYF. For the CDR3, the DNA is TGTGCCAGCAGCTTCGTAGGCGGGGGCGGCAGAGATACGCAGTATTTT. The chain uses TRBV5-8 and TRBJ2-3; possibly TRBD2 for D (7 bases). There are 16 residues in the CDR3. The V end lost 2 bases, the J end lost 5 bases, and 18 bases lay between the germline ends. Germline CDR1 is SGHTS and CDR2 is YDEGEE.

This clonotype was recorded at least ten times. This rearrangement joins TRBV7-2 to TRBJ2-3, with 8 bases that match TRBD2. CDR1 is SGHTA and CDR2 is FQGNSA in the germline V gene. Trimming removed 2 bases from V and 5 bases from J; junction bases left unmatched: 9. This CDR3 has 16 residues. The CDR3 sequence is CASSLLTAGGGDTQYF. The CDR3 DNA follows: TGTGCCAGCAGCTTATTAACGGCGGGAGGTGGAGATACGCAGTATTTT.

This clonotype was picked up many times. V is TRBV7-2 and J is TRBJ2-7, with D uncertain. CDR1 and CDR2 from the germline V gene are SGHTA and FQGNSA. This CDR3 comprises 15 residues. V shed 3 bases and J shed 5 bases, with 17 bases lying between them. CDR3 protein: CASSFRLSPTDEQYF. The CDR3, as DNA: TGTGCCAGCAGCTTCCGGCTCTCCCCCACGGACGAGCAGTACTTC.

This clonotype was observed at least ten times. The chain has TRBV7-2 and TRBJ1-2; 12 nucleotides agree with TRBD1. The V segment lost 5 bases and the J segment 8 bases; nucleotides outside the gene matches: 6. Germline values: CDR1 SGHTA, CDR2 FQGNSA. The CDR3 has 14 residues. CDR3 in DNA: TGTGCCAGCAGCGGAGGGACAGGGGGCTTGGGCTACACCTTC. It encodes CASSGGTGGLGYTF.

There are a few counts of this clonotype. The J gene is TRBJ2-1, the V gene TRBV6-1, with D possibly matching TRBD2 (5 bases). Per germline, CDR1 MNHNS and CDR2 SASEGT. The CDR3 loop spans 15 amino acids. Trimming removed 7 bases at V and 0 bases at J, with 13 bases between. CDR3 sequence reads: CASTPILDSYNEQFF. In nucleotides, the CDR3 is TGTGCCAGCACCCCTATACTAGACTCCTACAATGAGCAGTTCTTC.

The CDR3 nucleotides are TGTGCCAGCAGCTTGGCACAGGGGGCGAGGATAGCGGGAATTTACAATGAGCAGTTCTTC. Its protein is CASSLAQGARIAGIYNEQFF. The chain employs TRBV7-9 and TRBJ2-1; the D gene is possibly TRBD1 (9 bases). Trimming removed 3 bases at V and 4 bases at J, with 28 bases between. This CDR3 is built from 20 residues. The germline gives CDR1 SEHNR, CDR2 FQNEAQ (reference sequence).

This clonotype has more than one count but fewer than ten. CDR3 residues: CASSLGVSEQYF. In DNA form, the CDR3 reads TGTGCCAGCAGTTTAGGAGTGAGCGAGCAGTACTTC. The chain is built from TRBV5-4 and TRBJ2-7, with no clear D. Germline assignment: CDR1 SGHNT and CDR2 YYREEE (reference sequence). CDR3 length: 12 amino acids. Between the trimmed V and J ends, which lost 5 bases and 6 bases, there was a span of 12 bases. The full variable domain, with the rest looked up from reference TRBV5-4 and TRBJ2-7, is ETGVTQSPTHLIKTRGQQVTLRCSSQSGHNTVSWYQQALGQGPQFIFQYYREEENGRGNFPPRFSGLQFPNYSSELNVNALELDDSALYLCASSLGVSEQYFGPGTRLTVT.

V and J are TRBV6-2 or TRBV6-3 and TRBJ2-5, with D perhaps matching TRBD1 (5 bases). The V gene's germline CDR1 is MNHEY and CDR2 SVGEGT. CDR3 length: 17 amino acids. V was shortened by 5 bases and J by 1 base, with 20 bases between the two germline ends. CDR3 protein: CASSHIAGRTIQETQYF. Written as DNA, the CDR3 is TGTGCCAGCAGTCACATAGCCGGTAGGACAATCCAAGAGACCCAGTACTTC.

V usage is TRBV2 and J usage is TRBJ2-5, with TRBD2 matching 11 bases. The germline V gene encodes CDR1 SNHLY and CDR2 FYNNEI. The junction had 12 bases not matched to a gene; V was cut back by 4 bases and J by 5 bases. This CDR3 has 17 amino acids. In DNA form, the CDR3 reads TGTGCCAGCAGTGGAATTAGCGGGAGGGCCCTCGGGGAGACCCAGTACTTC. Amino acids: CASSGISGRALGETQYF.

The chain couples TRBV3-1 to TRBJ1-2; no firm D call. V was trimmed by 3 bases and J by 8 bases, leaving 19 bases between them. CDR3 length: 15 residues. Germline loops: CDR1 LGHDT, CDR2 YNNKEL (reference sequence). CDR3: CASSQGPTSPGGYTF. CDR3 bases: TGTGCCAGCAGCCAGGGTCCAACATCTCCTGGGGGCTACACCTTC.